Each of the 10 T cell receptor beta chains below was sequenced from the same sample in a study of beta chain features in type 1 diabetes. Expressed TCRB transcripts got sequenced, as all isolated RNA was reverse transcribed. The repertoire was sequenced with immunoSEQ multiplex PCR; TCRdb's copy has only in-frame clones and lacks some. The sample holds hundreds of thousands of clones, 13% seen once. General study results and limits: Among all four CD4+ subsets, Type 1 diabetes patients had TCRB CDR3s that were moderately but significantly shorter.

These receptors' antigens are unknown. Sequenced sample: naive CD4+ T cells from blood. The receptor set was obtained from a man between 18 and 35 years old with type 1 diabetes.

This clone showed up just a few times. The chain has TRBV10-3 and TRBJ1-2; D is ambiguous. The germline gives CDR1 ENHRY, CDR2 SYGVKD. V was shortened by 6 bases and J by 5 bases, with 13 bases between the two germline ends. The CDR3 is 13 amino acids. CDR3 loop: CAIRSPAAYGYTF. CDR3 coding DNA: TGTGCCATCAGATCTCCGGCCGCTTATGGCTACACCTTC.

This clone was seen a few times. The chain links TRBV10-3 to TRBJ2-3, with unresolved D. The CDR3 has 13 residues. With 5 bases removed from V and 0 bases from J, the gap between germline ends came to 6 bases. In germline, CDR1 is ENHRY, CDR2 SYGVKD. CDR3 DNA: TGTGCCATCAGTCTGGGAAGCACAGATACGCAGTATTTT. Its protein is CAISLGSTDTQYF.

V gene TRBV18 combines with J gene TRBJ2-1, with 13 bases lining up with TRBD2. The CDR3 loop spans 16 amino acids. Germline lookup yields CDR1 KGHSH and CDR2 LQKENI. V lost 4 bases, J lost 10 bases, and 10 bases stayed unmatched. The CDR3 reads CASSLRTGTSGMEQFF. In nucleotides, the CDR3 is TGTGCCAGCTCACTACGAACCGGGACTAGCGGGATGGAGCAGTTCTTC.

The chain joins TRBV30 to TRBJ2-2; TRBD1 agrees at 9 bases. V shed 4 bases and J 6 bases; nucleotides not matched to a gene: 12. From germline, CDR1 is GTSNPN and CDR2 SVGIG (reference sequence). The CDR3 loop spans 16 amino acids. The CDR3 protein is CAWTPPGTGRPGELFF. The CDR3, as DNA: TGTGCCTGGACTCCTCCCGGGACAGGGAGACCCGGGGAGCTGTTTTTT. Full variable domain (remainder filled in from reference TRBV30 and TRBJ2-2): SQTIHQWPATLVQPVGSPLSLECTVEGTSNPNLYWYRQAAGRGLQLLFYSVGIGQISSEVPQNLSASRPQDRQFILSSKKLLLSDSGFYLCAWTPPGTGRPGELFFGEGSRLTVL.

The CDR3 DNA follows: TGTGCCAGCAGAGCGGCTGAGGGGGGCATCTATAATTCACCCCTCCACTTT. Protein sequence: CASRAAEGGIYNSPLHF. This rearrangement joins TRBV14 to TRBJ1-6, with TRBD1 as a possible D gene (6 bases). Trimming removed 6 bases from V and 3 bases from J, with 18 bases in between. The CDR3 sequence is 17 residues long. The V gene's germline CDR1 is SGHDN and CDR2 FVKESK.

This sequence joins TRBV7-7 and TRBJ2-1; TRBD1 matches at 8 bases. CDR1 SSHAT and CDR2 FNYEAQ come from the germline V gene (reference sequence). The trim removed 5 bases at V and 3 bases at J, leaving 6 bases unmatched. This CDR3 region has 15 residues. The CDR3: CASSRDRGLYNEQFF. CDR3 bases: TGTGCCAGCAGCCGAGACAGGGGCCTCTACAATGAGCAGTTCTTC.

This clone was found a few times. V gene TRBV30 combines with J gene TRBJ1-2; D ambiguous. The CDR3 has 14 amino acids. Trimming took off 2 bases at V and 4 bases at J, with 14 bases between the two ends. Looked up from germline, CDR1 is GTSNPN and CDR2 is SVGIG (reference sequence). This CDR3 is CAWSRPRTSYGYTF. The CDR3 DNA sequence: TGTGCCTGGAGTAGACCGAGGACCTCCTATGGCTACACCTTC.

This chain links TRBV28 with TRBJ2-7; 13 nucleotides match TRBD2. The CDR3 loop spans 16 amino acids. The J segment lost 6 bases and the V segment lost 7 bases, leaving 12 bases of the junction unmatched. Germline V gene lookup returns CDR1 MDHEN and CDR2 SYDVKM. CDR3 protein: CASIISLGLAGVEQYF. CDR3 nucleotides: TGTGCCAGCATCATTTCCCTCGGACTAGCGGGAGTCGAGCAGTACTTC.

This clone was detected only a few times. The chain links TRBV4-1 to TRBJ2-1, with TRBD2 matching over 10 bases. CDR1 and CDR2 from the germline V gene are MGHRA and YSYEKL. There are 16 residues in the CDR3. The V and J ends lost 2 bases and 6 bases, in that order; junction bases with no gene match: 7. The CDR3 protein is CASSQLAGALGNEQFF. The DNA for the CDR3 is TGCGCCAGCAGCCAACTAGCGGGGGCTTTGGGCAATGAGCAGTTCTTC.

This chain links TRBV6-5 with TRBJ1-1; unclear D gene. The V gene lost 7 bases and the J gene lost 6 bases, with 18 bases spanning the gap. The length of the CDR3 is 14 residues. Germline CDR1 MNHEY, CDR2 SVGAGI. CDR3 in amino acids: CASTSGQWESEAFF. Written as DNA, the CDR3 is TGTGCCAGCACCTCCGGCCAATGGGAATCTGAAGCTTTCTTT.